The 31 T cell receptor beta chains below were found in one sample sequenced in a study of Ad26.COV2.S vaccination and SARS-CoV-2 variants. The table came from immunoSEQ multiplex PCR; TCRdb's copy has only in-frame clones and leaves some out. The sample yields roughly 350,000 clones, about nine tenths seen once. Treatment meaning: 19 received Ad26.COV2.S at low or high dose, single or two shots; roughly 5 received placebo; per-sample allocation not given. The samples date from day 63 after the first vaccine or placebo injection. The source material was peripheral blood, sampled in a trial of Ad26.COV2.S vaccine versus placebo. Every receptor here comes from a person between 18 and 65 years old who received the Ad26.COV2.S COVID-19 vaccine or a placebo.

The chain's CDR3 is CASSLGAGLFGYTF. CDR3 DNA: TGTGCCAGCAGCTTAGGTGCGGGATTGTTTGGCTACACCTTC. The genes are TRBV13 and TRBJ1-2; D gene unclear. The CDR3 consists of 14 residues. V was pared by 0 bases and J by 7 bases, with 12 bases between. Germline V gives CDR1 PRHDT, CDR2 FYEKMQ (reference sequence).

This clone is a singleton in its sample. CDR3 DNA sequence: TGTGCCTGGAGCCCCGGACATACGAGCAATCAGCCCCAGCATTTT. It translates to CAWSPGHTSNQPQHF. The rearrangement links TRBV30 to TRBJ1-5; maybe TRBD1 (5 bases). V was clipped by 3 bases and J by 1 base, with 13 bases between them. The CDR3 is 15 amino acids. Germline V gene sequence: CDR1 GTSNPN, CDR2 SVGIG (reference sequence).

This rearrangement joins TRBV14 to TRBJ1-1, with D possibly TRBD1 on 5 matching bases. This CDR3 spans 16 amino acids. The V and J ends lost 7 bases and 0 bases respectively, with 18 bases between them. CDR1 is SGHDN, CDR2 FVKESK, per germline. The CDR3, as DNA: TGTGCCAGCAACTACATCCAGGGTTTCATGAACACTGAAGCTTTCTTT. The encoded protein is CASNYIQGFMNTEAFF. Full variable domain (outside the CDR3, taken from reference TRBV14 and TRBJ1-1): EAGVTQFPSHSVIEKGQTVTLRCDPISGHDNLYWYRRVMGKEIKFLLHFVKESKQDESGMPNNRFLAERTGGTYSTLKVQPAELEDSGVYFCASNYIQGFMNTEAFFGQGTRLTVV.

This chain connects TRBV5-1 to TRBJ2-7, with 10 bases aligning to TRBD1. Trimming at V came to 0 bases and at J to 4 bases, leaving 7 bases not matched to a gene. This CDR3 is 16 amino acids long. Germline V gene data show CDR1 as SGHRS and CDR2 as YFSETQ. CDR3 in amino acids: CASSLDPGQGFYEQYF. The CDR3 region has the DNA TGCGCCAGCAGCTTGGATCCGGGACAGGGGTTTTACGAGCAGTACTTC. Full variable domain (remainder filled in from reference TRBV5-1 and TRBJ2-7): KAGVTQTPRYLIKTRGQQVTLSCSPISGHRSVSWYQQTPGQGLQFLFEYFSETQRNKGNFPGRFSGRQFSNSRSEMNVSTLELGDSALYLCASSLDPGQGFYEQYFGPGTRLTVT.

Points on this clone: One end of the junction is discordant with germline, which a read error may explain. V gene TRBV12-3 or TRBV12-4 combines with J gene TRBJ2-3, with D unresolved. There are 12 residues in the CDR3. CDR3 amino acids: CASSLVGDTQYF. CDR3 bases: TGTGCCAGCAGCTTAGTAGGAGATACGCAGTATTTT.

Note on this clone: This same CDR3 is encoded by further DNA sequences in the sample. The CDR3, as DNA: TGTGCCAGCAGCTCCGGGTACACTGAAGCTTTCTTT. It specifies CASSSGYTEAFF. The chain uses TRBV7-9 and TRBJ1-1; D is unresolved. Trimming took off 4 bases at V and 3 bases at J, with 6 bases between the two ends. The germline gives CDR1 SEHNR, CDR2 FQNEAQ (reference sequence). This CDR3 is 12 amino acids long. The variable domain in full, completed from reference TRBV7-9 and TRBJ1-1, reads DTGVSQNPRHKITKRGQNVTFRCDPISEHNRLYWYRQTLGQGPEFLTYFQNEAQLEKSRLLSDRFSAERPKGSFSTLEIQRTEQGDSAMYLCASSSGYTEAFFGQGTRLTVV.

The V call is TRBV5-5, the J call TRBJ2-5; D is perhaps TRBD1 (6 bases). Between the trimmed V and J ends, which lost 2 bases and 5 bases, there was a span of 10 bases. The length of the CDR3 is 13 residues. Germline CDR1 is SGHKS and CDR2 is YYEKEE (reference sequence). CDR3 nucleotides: TGTGCCAGCAGCTTCCCAGGGGAGGAGACCCAGTACTTC. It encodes CASSFPGEETQYF.

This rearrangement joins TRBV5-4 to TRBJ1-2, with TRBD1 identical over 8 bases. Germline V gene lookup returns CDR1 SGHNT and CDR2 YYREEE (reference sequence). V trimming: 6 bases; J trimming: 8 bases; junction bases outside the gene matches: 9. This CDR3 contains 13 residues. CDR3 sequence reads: CASTRTGSRGYTF. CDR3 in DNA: TGTGCCAGCACCAGGACAGGGTCAAGGGGCTACACCTTC.

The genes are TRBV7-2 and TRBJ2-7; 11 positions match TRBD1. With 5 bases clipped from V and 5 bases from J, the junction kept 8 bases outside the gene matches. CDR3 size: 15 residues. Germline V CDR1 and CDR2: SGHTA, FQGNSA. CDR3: CASSPGQGVWNEQYF. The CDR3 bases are TGTGCCAGCAGCCCGGGACAGGGGGTGTGGAACGAGCAGTACTTC.

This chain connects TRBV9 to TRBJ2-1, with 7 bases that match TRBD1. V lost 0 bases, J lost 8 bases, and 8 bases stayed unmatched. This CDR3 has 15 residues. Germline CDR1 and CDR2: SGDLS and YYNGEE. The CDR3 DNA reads TGTGCCAGCAGCGTAGGAGGGGGCAGGGAATATGAGCAGTTCTTC. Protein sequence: CASSVGGGREYEQFF. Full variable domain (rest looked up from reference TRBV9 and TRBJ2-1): DSGVTQTPKHLITATGQRVTLRCSPRSGDLSVYWYQQSLDQGLQFLIQYYNGEERAKGNILERFSAQQFPDLHSELNLSSLELGDSALYFCASSVGGGREYEQFFGPGTRLTVL.

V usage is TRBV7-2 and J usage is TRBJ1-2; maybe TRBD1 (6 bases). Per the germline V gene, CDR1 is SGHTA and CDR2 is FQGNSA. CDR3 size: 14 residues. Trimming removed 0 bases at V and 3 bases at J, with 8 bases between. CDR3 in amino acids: CASSLAGHDYGYTF. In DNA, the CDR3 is TGTGCCAGCAGCTTAGCGGGACACGACTATGGCTACACCTTC.

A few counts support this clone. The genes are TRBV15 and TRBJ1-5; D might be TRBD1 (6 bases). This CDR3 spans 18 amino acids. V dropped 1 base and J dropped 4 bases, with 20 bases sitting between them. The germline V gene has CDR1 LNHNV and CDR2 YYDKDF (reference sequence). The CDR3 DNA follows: TGTGCCACCAGCAGAGTGGACAGAGGCTTATCCCTTAATCAGCCCCAGCATTTT. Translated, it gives CATSRVDRGLSLNQPQHF. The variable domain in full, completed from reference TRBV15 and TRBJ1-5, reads DAMVIQNPRYQVTQFGKPVTLSCSQTLNHNVMYWYQQKSSQAPKLLFHYYDKDFNNEADTPDNFQSRRPNTSFCFLDIRSPGLGDTAMYLCATSRVDRGLSLNQPQHFGDGTRLSIL.

Written as DNA, the CDR3 is TGTGCCAGCAGTTTAGAGCGGAACACTGAAGCTTTCTTT. Protein sequence: CASSLERNTEAFF. This chain joins TRBV28 and TRBJ1-1; D uncertain. Per the germline V gene, CDR1 is MDHEN and CDR2 is SYDVKM. This CDR3 spans 13 amino acids. Trimming cost V 2 bases and J 1 base, with 5 bases left between them.

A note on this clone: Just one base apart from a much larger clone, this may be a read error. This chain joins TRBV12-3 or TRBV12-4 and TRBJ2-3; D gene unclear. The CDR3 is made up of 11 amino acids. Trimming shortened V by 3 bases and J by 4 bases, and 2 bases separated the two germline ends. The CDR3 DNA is TGTGCCAGCAGTTTCCCAGATACGCAGTATTTT. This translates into CASSFPDTQYF.

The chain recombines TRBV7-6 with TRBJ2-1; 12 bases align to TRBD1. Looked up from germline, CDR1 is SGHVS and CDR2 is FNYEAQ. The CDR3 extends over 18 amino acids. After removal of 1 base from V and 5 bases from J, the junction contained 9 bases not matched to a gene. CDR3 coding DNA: TGTGCCAGCAGCTTAGACCCCCGCGGGACAGGGGGCCACAATGAGCAGTTCTTC. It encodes CASSLDPRGTGGHNEQFF.

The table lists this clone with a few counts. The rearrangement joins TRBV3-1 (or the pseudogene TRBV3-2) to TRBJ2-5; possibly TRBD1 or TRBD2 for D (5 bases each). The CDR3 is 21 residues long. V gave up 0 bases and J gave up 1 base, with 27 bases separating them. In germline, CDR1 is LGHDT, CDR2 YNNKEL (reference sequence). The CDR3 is CASSQDGKVGNPRGSQETQYF. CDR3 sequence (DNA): TGTGCCAGCAGCCAAGACGGGAAGGTCGGTAACCCGAGGGGTTCCCAAGAGACCCAGTACTTC.

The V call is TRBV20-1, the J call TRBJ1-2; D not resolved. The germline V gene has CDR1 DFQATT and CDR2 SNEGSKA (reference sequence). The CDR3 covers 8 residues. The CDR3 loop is CAGHGYTF. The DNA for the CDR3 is TGCGCTGGGCATGGCTACACCTTC.

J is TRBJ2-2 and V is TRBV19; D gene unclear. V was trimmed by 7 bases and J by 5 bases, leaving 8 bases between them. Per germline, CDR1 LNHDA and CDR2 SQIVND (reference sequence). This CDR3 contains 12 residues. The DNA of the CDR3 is TGTGCCAGTATGGGTCGAACCGGGGAGCTGTTTTTT. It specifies CASMGRTGELFF.

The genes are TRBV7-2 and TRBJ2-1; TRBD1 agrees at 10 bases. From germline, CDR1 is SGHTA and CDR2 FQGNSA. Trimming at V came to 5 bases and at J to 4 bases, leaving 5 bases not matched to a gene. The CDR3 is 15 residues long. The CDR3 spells CASSNDRGLYNEQFF. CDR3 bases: TGTGCCAGCAGCAACGACAGGGGGCTTTACAATGAGCAGTTCTTC. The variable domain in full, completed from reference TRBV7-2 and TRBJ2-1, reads GAGVSQSPSNKVTEKGKDVELRCDPISGHTALYWYRQSLGQGLEFLIYFQGNSAPDKSGLPSDRFSAERTGGSVSTLTIQRTQQEDSAVYLCASSNDRGLYNEQFFGPGTRLTVL.

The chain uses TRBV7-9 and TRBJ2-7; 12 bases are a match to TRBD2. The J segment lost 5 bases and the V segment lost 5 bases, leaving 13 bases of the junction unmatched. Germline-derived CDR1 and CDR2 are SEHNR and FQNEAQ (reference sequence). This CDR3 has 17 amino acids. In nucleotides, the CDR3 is TGTGCCAGCAGCAAACTGGCGGCTAGCGGGAGGGTCGACGAGCAGTACTTC. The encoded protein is CASSKLAASGRVDEQYF. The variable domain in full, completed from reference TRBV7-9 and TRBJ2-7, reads DTGVSQNPRHKITKRGQNVTFRCDPISEHNRLYWYRQTLGQGPEFLTYFQNEAQLEKSRLLSDRFSAERPKGSFSTLEIQRTEQGDSAMYLCASSKLAASGRVDEQYFGPGTRLTVT.

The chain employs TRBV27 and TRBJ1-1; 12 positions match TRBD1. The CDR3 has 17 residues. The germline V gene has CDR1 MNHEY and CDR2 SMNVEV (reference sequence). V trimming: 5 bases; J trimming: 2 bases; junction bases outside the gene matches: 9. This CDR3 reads CASSKPGQGAENTEAFF. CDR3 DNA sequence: TGTGCCAGCAGTAAACCGGGACAGGGGGCTGAAAACACTGAAGCTTTCTTT.

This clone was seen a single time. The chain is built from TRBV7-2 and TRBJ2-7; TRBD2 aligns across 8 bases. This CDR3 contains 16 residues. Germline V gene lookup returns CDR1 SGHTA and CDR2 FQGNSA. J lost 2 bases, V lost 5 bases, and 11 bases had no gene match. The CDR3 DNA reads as TGTGCCAGCAGCCCCCATGTAGCGGGACCCCCCTACGAGCAGTACTTC. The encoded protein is CASSPHVAGPPYEQYF.

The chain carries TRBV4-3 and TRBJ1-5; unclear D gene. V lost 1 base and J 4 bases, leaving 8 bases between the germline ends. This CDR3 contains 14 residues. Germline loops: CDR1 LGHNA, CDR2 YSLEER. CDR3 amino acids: CASSQAGGNQPQHF. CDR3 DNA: TGCGCCAGCAGCCAAGCTGGCGGTAATCAGCCCCAGCATTTT.

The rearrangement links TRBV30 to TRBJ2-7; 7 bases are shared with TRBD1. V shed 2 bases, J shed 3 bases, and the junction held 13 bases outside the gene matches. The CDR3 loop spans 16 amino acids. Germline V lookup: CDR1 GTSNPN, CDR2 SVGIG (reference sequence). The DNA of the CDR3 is TGTGCCTGGAGTCTCCCCCCCCCGGACAGGCTCTACGAGCAGTACTTC. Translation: CAWSLPPPDRLYEQYF. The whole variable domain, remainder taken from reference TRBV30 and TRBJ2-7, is SQTIHQWPATLVQPVGSPLSLECTVEGTSNPNLYWYRQAAGRGLQLLFYSVGIGQISSEVPQNLSASRPQDRQFILSSKKLLLSDSGFYLCAWSLPPPDRLYEQYFGPGTRLTVT.

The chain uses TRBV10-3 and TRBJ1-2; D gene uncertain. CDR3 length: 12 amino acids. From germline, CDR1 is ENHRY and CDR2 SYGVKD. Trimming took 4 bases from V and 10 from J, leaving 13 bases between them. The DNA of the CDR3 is TGTGCCATCAGTGCTGTGCAGACATTCTACACCTTC. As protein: CAISAVQTFYTF.

CDR3: CASSFGAGTGGSPLHF. The CDR3 bases are TGTGCCAGCAGCTTTGGGGCCGGGACAGGGGGATCACCCCTCCACTTT. The chain joins TRBV5-6 to TRBJ1-6; 11 nucleotides line up with TRBD1. V was pared by 2 bases and J by 10 bases, with 8 bases of the junction left unmatched. Germline CDR1 reads SGHDT; CDR2 reads YYEEEE. CDR3 length equals 16 residues. Variable domain in full (rest from reference TRBV5-6 and TRBJ1-6): DAGVTQSPTHLIKTRGQQVTLRCSPKSGHDTVSWYQQALGQGPQFIFQYYEEEERQRGNFPDRFSGHQFPNYSSELNVNALLLGDSALYLCASSFGAGTGGSPLHFGNGTRLTVT.

DNA for the CDR3: TGTGCCAGCAGTCCTTCGGACAGGGGAGTGAATCAGCCCCAGCATTTT. It yields the protein CASSPSDRGVNQPQHF. This chain uses TRBV27 with TRBJ1-5; 9 bases align to TRBD1. This CDR3 spans 16 amino acids. Germline V gene lookup returns CDR1 MNHEY and CDR2 SMNVEV (reference sequence). V lost 5 bases, J lost 4 bases, and 9 bases stayed unmatched.

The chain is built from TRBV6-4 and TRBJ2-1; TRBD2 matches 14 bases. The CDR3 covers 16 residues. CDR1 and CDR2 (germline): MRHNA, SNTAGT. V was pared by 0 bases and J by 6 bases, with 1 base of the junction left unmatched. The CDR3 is CASSDSTSGGANEQFF. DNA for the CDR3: TGTGCCAGCAGTGACTCGACTAGCGGGGGGGCCAATGAGCAGTTCTTC.

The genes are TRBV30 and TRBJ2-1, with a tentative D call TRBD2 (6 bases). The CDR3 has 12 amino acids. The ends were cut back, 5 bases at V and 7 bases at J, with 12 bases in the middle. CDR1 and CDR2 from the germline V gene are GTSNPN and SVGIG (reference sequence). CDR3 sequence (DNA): TGTGCCTGGGGGAGTGGGAGGAATGAGCAGTTCTTC. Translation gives CAWGSGRNEQFF.

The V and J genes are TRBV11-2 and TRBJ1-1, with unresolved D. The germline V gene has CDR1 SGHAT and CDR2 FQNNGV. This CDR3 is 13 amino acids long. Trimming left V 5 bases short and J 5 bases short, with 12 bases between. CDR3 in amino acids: CASSRELSTEAFF. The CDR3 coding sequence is TGTGCCAGCAGCCGCGAGCTATCTACTGAAGCTTTCTTT.

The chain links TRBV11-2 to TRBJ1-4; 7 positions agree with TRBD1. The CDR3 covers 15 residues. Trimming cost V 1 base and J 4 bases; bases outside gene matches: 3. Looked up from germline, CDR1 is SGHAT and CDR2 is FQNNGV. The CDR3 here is CASSLAQGSNEKLFF. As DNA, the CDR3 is TGTGCCAGCAGCTTAGCACAGGGGAGTAATGAAAAACTGTTTTTT. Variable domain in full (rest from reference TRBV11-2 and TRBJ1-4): EAGVAQSPRYKIIEKRQSVAFWCNPISGHATLYWYQQILGQGPKLLIQFQNNGVVDDSQLPKDRFSAERLKGVDSTLKIQPAKLEDSAVYLCASSLAQGSNEKLFFGSGTQLSVL.